This T cell receptor beta chain was sequenced for a study of blood T cells in healthy people across ages. It was with a sample-barcoded 5' primer and a J-beta primer mix that a second PCR of roughly 7 to 12 cycles was run. TCRdb fed the 5' RACE reads into MiXCR, producing one record per CDR3 protein. This table holds roughly 1,500,000 distinct CDR3 sequences, 35% to 45% found once. In this sample, this clonotype turned up a few times. Antigen specificity is unknown. Study-level points and caveats: Per million T cells, TCR beta diversity dropped about linearly as age rose.

V was shortened by 8 bases and J by 6 bases, with 18 bases between the two germline ends. CDR3 length: 14 residues. Germline V CDR1 and CDR2: MNHEY, SVGEGT. This rearrangement joins TRBV6-2 or TRBV6-3 to TRBJ2-3; maybe TRBD2 (5 bases). The TCR originated in a woman younger than 30 in good health. Specimen: blood. The CDR3 here is CASHFGAVGDTQYF. DNA of the CDR3: TGTGCCAGCCACTTTGGAGCGGTGGGTGATACGCAGTATTTT.